This record covers a single TCR beta chain. Original handling: Nucleated cell counts were estimated from reference gene primer amplification. Measured with immunoSEQ multiplex PCR; TCRdb has only the in-frame clones, and not every one. That table supplies the V and J calls and clone size; D and trimming were determined from the DNA. The sample comprises under 300,000 clones, approximately 87% of which are singletons, and 6.2% rests with the top ten. The record originates from a study of blood T cell repertoires in COVID-19. Study in general: Acute and convalescent COVID-19 specimens originated in the United States, Italy and Spain. In each case, the material was cDNA or gDNA derived from T cells, B-cell-depleted T cells, or PBMCs.

This CDR3 comprises 15 residues. From germline, CDR1 is SGHTA and CDR2 FQGTGA. V was pared by 6 bases and J by 2 bases, with 7 bases of the junction left unmatched. This clonotype was sampled from a man aged 55-75 years with acute or convalescent COVID-19. The sequencing input was peripheral blood. This rearrangement joins TRBV7-3 to TRBJ2-1; 7 bases are shared with TRBD1. The CDR3 region is CASSPDRAPYNEQFF. CDR3 in DNA: TGTGCCAGCAGTCCCGACAGGGCTCCCTACAATGAGCAGTTCTTC.